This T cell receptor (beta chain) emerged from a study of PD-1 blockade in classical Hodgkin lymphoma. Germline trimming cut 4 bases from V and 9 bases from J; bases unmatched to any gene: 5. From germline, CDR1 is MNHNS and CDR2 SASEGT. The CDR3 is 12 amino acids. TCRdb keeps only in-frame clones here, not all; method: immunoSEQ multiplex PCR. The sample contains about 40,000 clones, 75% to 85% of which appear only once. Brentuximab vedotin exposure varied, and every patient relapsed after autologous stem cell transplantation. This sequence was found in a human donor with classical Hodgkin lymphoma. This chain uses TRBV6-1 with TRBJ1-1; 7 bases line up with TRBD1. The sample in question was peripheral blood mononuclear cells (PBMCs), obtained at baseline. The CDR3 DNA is TGTGCCAGCAGTGGGGACAGAGAGCAAGCTTTCTTT. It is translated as CASSGDREQAFF.